This TCR beta chain is from a study of T-cell memory formation after mild COVID-19. TCRdb ran MiXCR on the 5' RACE reads and lists one entry per CDR3 protein. This sample yields approximately 300,000 distinct CDR3 sequences, of which approximately 15% are seen a single time; about a fifth belongs to the top ten. V lost 7 bases, J lost 9 bases, and 9 bases stayed unmatched. Germline CDR1 and CDR2: SQVTM and ANQGSEA. This CDR3 comprises 14 residues. This clonotype is a singleton in its sample. The genes are TRBV29-1 and TRBJ2-2; TRBD2 aligns across 12 bases. The receptor was isolated from a man between 18 and 29 years old who had mild COVID-19 (a few samples of this study predate the infection). Cell type and time point are not known. The material sequenced was PBMCs or a T cell subset sorted from them (not recorded which). CDR3 DNA: TGCAGCGCAACTAGCGGGGGGTCCCCCCGGGAGCTGTTTTTT. It is translated as CSATSGGSPRELFF.